Presented here are 23 T cell receptor beta chains from one specimen sequenced in a study of blood T cells in healthy people across ages. A second PCR of roughly 6 to 12 cycles used a sample-barcoded 5' primer and a J-beta primer mix. One entry per CDR3 protein results from TCRdb running MiXCR on the 5' RACE reads. The table shows around 1.7 million distinct CDR3 sequences, with over 25% occurring only once. Sequencing was carried out using blood. Receptors were obtained from a woman under 40 in good health.

There are a few counts of this clonotype. The chain joins TRBV28 to TRBJ2-7; 10 bases map to TRBD1. There are 15 residues in the CDR3. Per the germline V gene, CDR1 is MDHEN and CDR2 is SYDVKM. The ends lost 6 bases at V and 4 bases at J; junction bases unmatched: 9. The CDR3 reads CASSYGTGVLYEQYF. The CDR3 DNA follows: TGTGCCAGCAGCTACGGGACAGGGGTCCTATACGAGCAGTACTTC.

The chain couples TRBV5-1 to TRBJ1-1; D possibly corresponds to TRBD1 (6 bases). Trimming took 2 bases from V and 5 from J, leaving 10 bases between them. CDR1 is SGHRS and CDR2 is YFSETQ in the germline V gene. This CDR3 spans 13 amino acids. The CDR3 loop is CASSLQGQTEAFF. The DNA for the CDR3 is TGCGCCAGCAGCTTACAGGGCCAGACTGAAGCTTTCTTT.

With respect to this clonotype: Given a much more abundant clone one base away, this may be a read error. The final CDR3 position lacks the conserved phenylalanine or tryptophan, pointing to a likely read error. V is TRBV20-1 and J is TRBJ2-1; the match to TRBD2 covers 12 bases. The ends lost 2 bases at V and 3 bases at J; junction bases unmatched: 11. The CDR3 contains 18 residues. CDR1 DFQATT and CDR2 SNEGSKA come from the germline V gene (reference sequence). Here the CDR3 reads CSARRLGGGLAGYNEQFC. The DNA for the CDR3 is TGCAGTGCTAGAAGATTGGGCGGGGGACTAGCGGGCTACAATGAGCAGTTCTGC.

J is TRBJ1-1 and V is TRBV7-2; the D is unclear. Between the trimmed V and J ends, which lost 2 bases and 4 bases, there was a span of 8 bases. The CDR3 covers 13 residues. In germline, CDR1 is SGHTA, CDR2 FQGNSA. CDR3 loop: CASSLSVGTEAFF. CDR3 DNA sequence: TGTGCCAGCAGCTTATCTGTCGGCACTGAAGCTTTCTTT. The full variable domain, rest sourced from reference TRBV7-2 and TRBJ1-1, is GAGVSQSPSNKVTEKGKDVELRCDPISGHTALYWYRQSLGQGLEFLIYFQGNSAPDKSGLPSDRFSAERTGGSVSTLTIQRTQQEDSAVYLCASSLSVGTEAFFGQGTRLTVV.

This clonotype was seen only a few times. The chain is built from TRBV15 and TRBJ2-5, with 9 positions matching TRBD2. There are 17 residues in the CDR3. Per the germline V gene, CDR1 is LNHNV and CDR2 is YYDKDF (reference sequence). V lost 5 bases, J lost 4 bases, and 14 bases stayed unmatched. CDR3 DNA: TGTGCCACCAGCGGAGTTGGTAGCGGGAGAGGGCGAGAGACCCAGTACTTC. This codes for CATSGVGSGRGRETQYF.

As for this clonotype: One end of the junction is discordant with germline, which a read error may explain. V and J are TRBV7-2 and TRBJ2-2; unclear D gene. Germline-derived CDR1 and CDR2 are SGHTA and FQGNSA. The CDR3 contains 15 residues. CDR3 sequence: CAISSGSGYTGELFF. The CDR3 DNA is TGTGCCATCAGCTCCGGTTCCGGGTACACCGGGGAGCTGTTTTTT.

This clonotype was seen ten or more times. This chain links TRBV29-1 with TRBJ2-5; D possibly corresponds to TRBD2 (6 bases). Germline V gene data show CDR1 as SQVTM and CDR2 as ANQGSEA. This CDR3 comprises 13 residues. Trimming took 7 bases from V and 4 from J, leaving 16 bases between them. CDR3 in DNA: TGCAGCGCAACAGACCGACTAGGAGAGACCCAGTACTTC. It is translated as CSATDRLGETQYF.

The gene calls are TRBV10-3 and TRBJ2-3; 13 nucleotides match TRBD2. The CDR3 loop spans 18 amino acids. CDR1 and CDR2 from the germline V gene are ENHRY and SYGVKD. Trimming removed 6 bases from V and 2 bases from J; junction bases left unmatched: 11. The CDR3 nucleotides are TGTGCCATCAGCTTGGGACTAGCGGGGACCGGTGTCACAGATACGCAGTATTTT. The encoded protein is CAISLGLAGTGVTDTQYF.

V is TRBV30 and J is TRBJ2-7, with a possible D match to TRBD1 (6 bases). Trimming removed 2 bases from V and 4 bases from J, with 12 bases in between. The germline V gene encodes CDR1 GTSNPN and CDR2 SVGIG (reference sequence). The CDR3 covers 13 residues. This CDR3 is CAWSRTVVYEQYF. CDR3 DNA sequence: TGTGCCTGGAGTAGGACAGTAGTTTACGAGCAGTACTTC.

This clonotype was detected only once. The V call is TRBV20-1, the J call TRBJ2-5; D unresolved. The CDR3 has 13 residues. Germline V gives CDR1 DFQATT, CDR2 SNEGSKA (reference sequence). V was cut by 5 bases and J by 11 bases, with 21 bases left in between. The CDR3 sequence: CSAERFAPNEQYF. The CDR3 coding sequence is TGCAGTGCTGAACGGTTCGCCCCCAATGAGCAGTACTTC.

The chain couples TRBV20-1 to TRBJ2-5; 8 bases are shared with TRBD1. This CDR3 contains 13 residues. From germline, CDR1 is DFQATT and CDR2 SNEGSKA (reference sequence). The V and J ends lost 8 bases and 5 bases, in that order; junction bases with no gene match: 10. CDR3 region: CSPLGQGGETQYF. As DNA, the CDR3 is TGCAGTCCTCTCGGACAGGGTGGGGAGACCCAGTACTTC.

A few counts support this clonotype. In DNA, the CDR3 is TGCGCCAGCAGAACCGACCCAAGCGGGCATCAGCCCCAGCATTTT. Translated: CASRTDPSGHQPQHF. The chain links TRBV4-1 to TRBJ1-5; D unclear. The CDR3 is 15 amino acids. V was pared by 6 bases and J by 5 bases, with 17 bases between. Germline V gene lookup returns CDR1 MGHRA and CDR2 YSYEKL.

The DNA for the CDR3 is TGCGCCAGCAGCCCGAAGCGGGGGGGCCTAGTTGGGGGTTTGAATGAGCAGTTCTTC. This codes for CASSPKRGGLVGGLNEQFF. The genes are TRBV4-1 and TRBJ2-1, with 10 bases lining up with TRBD2. The length of the CDR3 is 19 residues. CDR1 is MGHRA, CDR2 YSYEKL, per germline. The V gene end was trimmed by 4 bases and the J gene end by 7 bases; junction bases not matched to a gene: 19.

Note on this clonotype: A much bigger clone sits one base away, suggesting this may be a read error. The chain is built from TRBV7-3 and TRBJ2-1; TRBD2 matches 7 bases. The germline gives CDR1 SGHTA, CDR2 FQGTGA. V trimming: 5 bases; J trimming: 9 bases; junction bases outside the gene matches: 13. CDR3 length equals 15 residues. The CDR3 coding sequence is TGTGCCAGCAGCCCAGGTCCTAGCGGAACTAGTGAGCAGTTCTTC. Its protein product is CASSPGPSGTSEQFF.

V is TRBV20-1 and J is TRBJ1-4; D is perhaps TRBD1 (6 bases). The V gene lost 3 bases and the J gene lost 7 bases, with 24 bases spanning the gap. The germline gives CDR1 DFQATT, CDR2 SNEGSKA (reference sequence). The CDR3 sequence is 17 residues long. The CDR3 region is CSASRPTYRASPEKLFF. In DNA, the CDR3 is TGCAGTGCTAGTAGGCCCACGTACAGGGCTTCTCCTGAAAAACTGTTTTTT.

This clonotype was picked up a small number of times. This chain connects TRBV5-1 to TRBJ2-7; D is uncertain. Germline CDR1 SGHRS, CDR2 YFSETQ. The V end was cut by 4 bases, the J end by 4 bases, with 18 bases between. The length of the CDR3 is 15 residues. In DNA, the CDR3 is TGCGCCAGCAGCGTCGAGCCCGATCAGCATTACGAGCAGTACTTC. Translating gives CASSVEPDQHYEQYF.

This clonotype was seen only a few times. The chain recombines TRBV27 with TRBJ1-2; TRBD1 agrees at 7 bases. The junction had 11 bases not matched to a gene; V was cut back by 8 bases and J by 8 bases. The CDR3 is 13 residues long. The V gene's germline CDR1 is MNHEY and CDR2 SMNVEV (reference sequence). The CDR3 loop is CASGRQGIDGYTF. For the CDR3, the DNA is TGTGCCAGCGGAAGACAGGGCATAGACGGCTACACCTTC.

V usage is TRBV20-1 and J usage is TRBJ2-5; 12 bases line up with TRBD2. V lost 6 bases and J lost 5; bases outside the gene matches: 13. The CDR3 runs to 16 residues. Germline CDR1 reads DFQATT; CDR2 reads SNEGSKA (reference sequence). As DNA, the CDR3 is TGCAGTGCCATCCCCGGGGGTCTAGCGGGAGGGGAGACCCAGTACTTC. Translating it yields CSAIPGGLAGGETQYF.

V usage is TRBV4-3 and J usage is TRBJ2-4, with 9 bases identical to TRBD2. The CDR3 has 17 residues. CDR1 and CDR2 (germline): LGHNA, YSLEER. The trim removed 0 bases at V and 7 bases at J, leaving 10 bases unmatched. In nucleotides, the CDR3 is TGCGCCAGCAGCCAAGATAGGGGCGGGAGGGCCGCGAACATTCAGTACTTC. Translating it yields CASSQDRGGRAANIQYF.

This clonotype was observed at least ten times. The chain combines TRBV20-1 with TRBJ2-5; TRBD1 agrees at 12 bases. V dropped 6 bases and J dropped 5; count of bases not matched to a gene: 16. CDR1 and CDR2 from the germline V gene are DFQATT and SNEGSKA (reference sequence). The CDR3 extends over 17 amino acids. CDR3 nucleotides: TGCAGTGCCCCCACCCTGGGACAGGGGGCGCTGAGGGAGACCCAGTACTTC. It translates to CSAPTLGQGALRETQYF.

The rearrangement joins TRBV20-1 to TRBJ2-1; TRBD1 might be the D (7 bases). Germline lookup yields CDR1 DFQATT and CDR2 SNEGSKA (reference sequence). The CDR3 consists of 12 residues. The V end lost 7 bases, the J end lost 6 bases, and 13 bases lay between the germline ends. The CDR3 region has the DNA TGCAGTGAGGGGGCGCGGGGCAATGAGCAGTTCTTC. This codes for CSEGARGNEQFF.

On this clonotype: A junction end diverges from the germline sequence, so it may reflect a read error. V usage is TRBV12-3 or TRBV12-4 and J usage is TRBJ2-3; 8 nucleotides agree with TRBD2. There are 15 residues in the CDR3. CDR3 bases: TGTGCCTGCAGCGGGGGCCGTTACTACACAGATACGCAGTATTTT. Translation: CACSGGRYYTDTQYF.

The genes are TRBV5-1 and TRBJ1-1; 8 bases align to TRBD1. Germline V lookup: CDR1 SGHRS, CDR2 YFSETQ. Germline trimming cut 2 bases from V and 0 bases from J; bases unmatched to any gene: 9. This CDR3 region has 17 residues. For the CDR3, the DNA is TGCGCCAGCAGCTTTCCAGGGGGCGGGAACATGAACACTGAAGCTTTCTTT. Protein: CASSFPGGGNMNTEAFF. Full variable domain (rest looked up from reference TRBV5-1 and TRBJ1-1): KAGVTQTPRYLIKTRGQQVTLSCSPISGHRSVSWYQQTPGQGLQFLFEYFSETQRNKGNFPGRFSGRQFSNSRSEMNVSTLELGDSALYLCASSFPGGGNMNTEAFFGQGTRLTVV.